These T cell receptor beta chains were read from a single sample in a study of a mutant IDH1 vaccine in newly diagnosed glioma. Assay used: immunoSEQ multiplex PCR; TCRdb lists only in-frame clones, some missing. The data show about 94,000 clones, around nine tenths seen once. Which antigens these TCRs recognize remains unknown. The sequencing here drew on PBMCs, taken from a glioma patient whose treatment included an IDH1 peptide vaccine. The receptors stem from a woman in her 50s with glioma. The CDR3 runs from the conserved cysteine through the conserved F or W. The D gene is left open where the match is weak. Size tells how often a clone was seen (once, few, many) or the class of an expanded clone, and some rows leave it out.

CDR3aa | CDR3nt | abundance | d_gene | j_gene | v_gene
CASRQGLSGGYTF | TGTGCCAGTCGACAGGGTCTAAGCGGGGGCTACACCTTC | NA | TRBD1 | TRBJ1-2 | TRBV6-6
CASSLWQHTATNEKLFF | TGCGCCAGCAGCTTGTGGCAGCATACCGCAACTAATGAAAAACTGTTTTTT | NA | NA | TRBJ1-4 | TRBV5-1
CASSFSKGSDTQYF | TGCGCCAGCAGCTTCTCCAAAGGGTCAGATACGCAATATTTT | NA | NA | TRBJ2-3 | TRBV5-1
CASSLSRYEQYF | TGTGCCAGCAGTTTATCCCGCTACGAGCAGTACTTC | NA | NA | TRBJ2-7 | TRBV28
CASSFGAQLSYNEQFF | TGTGCCAGTAGTTTTGGGGCCCAACTCTCCTACAATGAGCAGTTCTTC | NA | NA | TRBJ2-1 | TRBV19
CASSRTRGEGSYEQYF | TGTGCCAGCAGCCGCACCAGGGGAGAGGGCTCCTACGAGCAGTACTTC | NA | NA | TRBJ2-7 | TRBV4-2
CASATGDTTQYF | TGTGCCAGCGCGACAGGGGACACGACCCAGTACTTC | NA | TRBD1 | TRBJ2-5 | TRBV2
CASSFRRQPKNIQYF | TGTGCCAGCAGTTTCAGGAGACAGCCGAAAAACATTCAGTACTTC | once | NA | TRBJ2-4 | TRBV28
CASSFWGDEQYF | TGTGCCAGCAGCTTCTGGGGGGATGAGCAGTACTTC | NA | NA | TRBJ2-7 | TRBV7-6
CASSLKVGNTGELFF | TGTGCCAGCAGCTTAAAGGTCGGGAACACCGGGGAGCTGTTTTTT | NA | NA | TRBJ2-2 | TRBV7-3
CASSEGVSYGYTF | TGTGCCAGCAGTGAAGGGGTCAGCTATGGCTACACCTTC | NA | NA | TRBJ1-2 | TRBV2
CASSPANSPLHF | TGTGCCAGCAGCCCGGCAAATTCACCCCTCCACTTT | NA | NA | TRBJ1-6 | TRBV9
CSVRHTGELFF | TGCAGCGTTCGGCACACCGGGGAGCTGTTTTTT | NA | NA | TRBJ2-2 | TRBV29-1
CASRIATNEKLFF | TGTGCCAGCAGGATTGCAACTAATGAAAAACTGTTTTTT | NA | NA | TRBJ1-4 | TRBV28
CASSEPGLLNQPQHF | TGTGCCAGTAGTGAACCGGGACTTCTTAATCAGCCCCAGCATTTT | few | NA | TRBJ1-5 | TRBV19